This T cell receptor beta chain was documented in a study of T cell changes during pregnancy in multiple sclerosis (dated by TCRdb to the late 2010s). Regarding the research as a whole: The study looked at changes in the T cell repertoire across pregnancy in women with multiple sclerosis.

Sequences MNHNS (CDR1) and SASEGT (CDR2) are obtained from the germline V gene. V drops 6 bases and J drops 4 bases, leaving 13 bases in between. CDR3 length: 15 amino acids, cysteine to phenylalanine. The DNA shown is the 45-base CDR3, in frame from base 1. Note on this clone: Its antigen is unknown. It has no much larger one-base neighbor in the sample; base qualities were not kept.

The protocol used for the library was the immunoSEQ multiplex PCR assay. Held by TCRdb, this immuneACCESS table contains in-frame sequences only and omits some clones. Under half of the omission traces to an unresolved V gene where checked; the cause of the rest is unknown. The sample table contains tens of thousands of clones; only one count was recorded for around 92% of them. Roughly 3% of the sample lies in the top ten. Sequencing was performed on CD8+ T cells from peripheral blood mononuclear cells, taken in the third trimester of pregnancy. This receptor was taken from a female donor in good health, enrolled as a control in a pregnancy study. Recombination linked TRBV6-1 to TRBJ1-6; the D gene is perhaps TRBD1, from 6 matching bases. The DNA sequence is TGTGCCAGCAGCCTAACGGGACATTATAATTCACCCCTCCACTTT. The translation is CASSLTGHYNSPLHF.